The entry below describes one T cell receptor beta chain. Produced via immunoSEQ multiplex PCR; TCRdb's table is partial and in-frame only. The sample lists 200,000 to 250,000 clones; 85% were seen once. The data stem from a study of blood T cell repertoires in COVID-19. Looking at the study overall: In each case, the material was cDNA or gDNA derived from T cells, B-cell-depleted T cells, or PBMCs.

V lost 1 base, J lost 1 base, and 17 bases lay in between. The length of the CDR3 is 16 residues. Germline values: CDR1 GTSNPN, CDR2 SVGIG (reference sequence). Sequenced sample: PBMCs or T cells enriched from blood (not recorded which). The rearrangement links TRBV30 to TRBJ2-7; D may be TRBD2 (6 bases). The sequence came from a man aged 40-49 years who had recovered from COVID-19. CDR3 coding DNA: TGTGCCTGGAGTGACCCCGCGGGACTGGATTCCTACGAGCAGTACTTC. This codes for CAWSDPAGLDSYEQYF.